This T cell receptor beta chain was documented in a study of blood T cell repertoires in COVID-19. At the level of the study: Samples of COVID-19 (acute and convalescent) were obtained from the United States, Italy and Spain. Sources were T cells, B-cell-depleted T cells, or PBMCs; the material itself was cDNA or gDNA.

The germline V gene has CDR1 MNHEY and CDR2 SVGAGI. The CDR3 is 13 amino acids. V dropped 7 bases and J dropped 10; count of bases not matched to a gene: 11. In the authors' methods: By means of reference gene primer amplification, nucleated cell counts were estimated. Only in-frame clones appear in the TCRdb table, and some are missing; sequencing was by immunoSEQ multiplex PCR. D and trimming come from the DNA, and the V and J calls and clone size come from that table. The sample lists more than 200,000 clones, approximately 79% seen once, with 3% to 4% in the top ten. V is TRBV6-5 and J is TRBJ1-1, with 8 bases matching TRBD1. The clonotype was recovered from a woman in her forties with active or convalescent COVID-19. Sequenced material: peripheral blood. CDR3 bases: TGTGCCAGCAACACCCGACAGGGGATTGGAGCTTTCTTT. This sequence encodes CASNTRQGIGAFF.